Listed below are T cell receptor beta chains from one sample, sequenced in a study of T cell responses to AZD1222 COVID-19 vaccine. Data came from immunoSEQ multiplex PCR; TCRdb stores just in-frame clones and leaves some out. This table has 150,000 to 200,000 clones, about 90% appearing once. The sequenced sample was peripheral blood, obtained 28 days after the second AZD1222 dose. The source of these receptors is an adult who received the AZD1222 COVID-19 vaccine. Each CDR3 is given with its conserved first and last residue. A D gene is named only where the DNA matches it firmly. Clone size is shown for a subset of rows, as once, few, many or a class of expanded clone.

size	V	J	D	CDR3
NA	TRBV5-8	TRBJ2-7	NA	CASSLLRQVGQQYF
few	TRBV24-1	TRBJ1-5	NA	CATSALSNQPQHF
NA	TRBV6-5	TRBJ2-7	NA	CASNGGPYEQYF
NA	TRBV5-8	TRBJ1-5	NA	CASSLTGYSNQPQHF
NA	TRBV16	TRBJ1-2	TRBD1	CASSLDRANRYGYTF
NA	TRBV28	TRBJ2-7	TRBD1	CASSRDSLQEQYF
NA	TRBV9	TRBJ1-5	NA	CASSVGTANQPQHF
few	TRBV3-1/TRBV3-2	TRBJ1-6	NA	CASSPFGRGLSALHF
NA	TRBV9	TRBJ2-7	NA	CASSEGGSSYEQYF
NA	TRBV19	TRBJ2-5	NA	CASSPGRGQETQYF
NA	TRBV7-2	TRBJ2-7	NA	CASSLPFRQSYEQYF
NA	TRBV19	TRBJ1-6	TRBD1	CASSPRQGPNSPLHF
few	TRBV15	TRBJ2-1	NA	CATSREHGLRNYNEQFF
NA	TRBV15	TRBJ1-1	TRBD1	CATSSDGTGEAFF
NA	TRBV19	TRBJ1-4	NA	CASQSRGGTNEKLFF
NA	TRBV15	TRBJ2-6	NA	CATSRDRGSGANVLTF